The sample holds a few counts of the clone carrying this T cell receptor (beta chain). As yet, its antigen is unknown. Combining a sample-barcoded 5' primer with a J-beta primer mix, a second PCR ran for 7 to 11 cycles. Unique molecular identifiers of 12 random nucleotides labeled each cDNA. One entry per CDR3 protein results from TCRdb running MiXCR on the 5' RACE reads. The sample shows about 1.6 million distinct CDR3 sequences, about 35% of them seen only once. The sample belongs to a study of blood T cells in healthy people across ages. The study, taken as a whole, reports: Changes in expanded clonotypes were possibly confounded, as the CMV status of donors was unknown.

Between the trimmed V and J ends, which lost 2 bases and 4 bases, there was a span of 6 bases. This CDR3 contains 13 residues. Looked up from germline, CDR1 is SGHKS and CDR2 is YYEKEE (reference sequence). Each sample had at least 6 million PBMCs isolated. The gene calls are TRBV5-5 and TRBJ2-2; D not certain. This clonotype was obtained from a woman between 25 and 40 years old in good health. Sequencing was carried out using blood. The CDR3 DNA reads TGTGCCAGCAGCTTTATAGTCACCGGGGAGCTGTTTTTT. Protein: CASSFIVTGELFF.